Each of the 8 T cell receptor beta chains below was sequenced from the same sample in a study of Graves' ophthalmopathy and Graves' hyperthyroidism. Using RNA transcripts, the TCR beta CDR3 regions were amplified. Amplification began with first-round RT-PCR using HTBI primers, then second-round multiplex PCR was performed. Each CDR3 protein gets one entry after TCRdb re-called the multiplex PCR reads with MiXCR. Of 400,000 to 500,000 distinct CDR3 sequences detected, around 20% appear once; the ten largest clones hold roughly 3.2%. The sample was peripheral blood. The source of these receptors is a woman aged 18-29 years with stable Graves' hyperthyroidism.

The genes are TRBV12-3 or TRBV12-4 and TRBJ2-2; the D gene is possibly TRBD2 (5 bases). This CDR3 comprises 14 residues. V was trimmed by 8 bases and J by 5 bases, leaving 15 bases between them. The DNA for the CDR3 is TGTGCCAGCTTCAGGACCGGCGGGACCGGGGAGCTGTTTTTT. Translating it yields CASFRTGGTGELFF.

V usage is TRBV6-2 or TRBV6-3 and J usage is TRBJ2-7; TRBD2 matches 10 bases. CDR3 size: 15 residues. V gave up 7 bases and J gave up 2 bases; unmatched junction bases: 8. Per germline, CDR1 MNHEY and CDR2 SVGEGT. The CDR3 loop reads CASTTSGAYTYEQYF. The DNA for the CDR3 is TGTGCCAGCACTACTAGCGGGGCCTACACCTACGAGCAGTACTTC.

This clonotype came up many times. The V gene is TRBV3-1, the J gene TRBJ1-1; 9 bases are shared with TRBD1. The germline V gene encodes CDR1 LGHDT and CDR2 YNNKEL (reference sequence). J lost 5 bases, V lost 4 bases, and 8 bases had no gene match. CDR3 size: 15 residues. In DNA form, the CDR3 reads TGTGCCAGCAGCCCCAGGGACAGGGAGTGGACTGAAGCTTTCTTT. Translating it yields CASSPRDREWTEAFF.

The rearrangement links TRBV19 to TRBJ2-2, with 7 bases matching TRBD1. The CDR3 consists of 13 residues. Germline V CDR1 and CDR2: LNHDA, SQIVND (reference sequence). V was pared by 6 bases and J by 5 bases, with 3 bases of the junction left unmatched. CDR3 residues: CASSTRGTGELFF. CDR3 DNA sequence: TGTGCCAGTAGCACCAGGGGGACCGGGGAGCTGTTTTTT.

CDR3 sequence reads: CASTARRDRAETQYF. Here the CDR3 DNA reads TGTGCCAGCACCGCAAGACGGGACAGGGCGGAGACCCAGTACTTC. The chain uses TRBV14 and TRBJ2-5, with 9 bases fitting TRBD1. The CDR3 length is 15 residues. The V gene's germline CDR1 is SGHDN and CDR2 FVKESK. V shed 7 bases and J 5 bases; nucleotides not matched to a gene: 11.

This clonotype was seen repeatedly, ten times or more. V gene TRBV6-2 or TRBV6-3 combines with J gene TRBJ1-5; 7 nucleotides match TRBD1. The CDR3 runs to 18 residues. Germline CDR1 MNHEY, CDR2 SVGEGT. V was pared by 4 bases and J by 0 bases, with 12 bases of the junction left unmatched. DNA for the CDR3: TGTGCCAGCAGTTCCCTCGGGACAGTATTTTATAGCAATCAGCCCCAGCATTTT. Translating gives CASSSLGTVFYSNQPQHF.

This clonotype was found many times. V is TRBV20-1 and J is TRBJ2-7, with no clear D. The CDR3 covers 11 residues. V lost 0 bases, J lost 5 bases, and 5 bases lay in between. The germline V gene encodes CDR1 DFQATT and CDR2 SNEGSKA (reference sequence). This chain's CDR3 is CSARDEDEQYF. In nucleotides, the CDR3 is TGCAGTGCTAGAGACGAGGACGAGCAGTACTTC.

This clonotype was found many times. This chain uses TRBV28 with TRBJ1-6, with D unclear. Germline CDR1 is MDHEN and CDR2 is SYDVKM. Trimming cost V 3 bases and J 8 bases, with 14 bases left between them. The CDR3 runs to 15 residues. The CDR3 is CASSLGGSSDSPLHF. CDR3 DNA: TGTGCCAGCAGTTTGGGAGGGTCGAGTGATTCACCCCTCCACTTT.